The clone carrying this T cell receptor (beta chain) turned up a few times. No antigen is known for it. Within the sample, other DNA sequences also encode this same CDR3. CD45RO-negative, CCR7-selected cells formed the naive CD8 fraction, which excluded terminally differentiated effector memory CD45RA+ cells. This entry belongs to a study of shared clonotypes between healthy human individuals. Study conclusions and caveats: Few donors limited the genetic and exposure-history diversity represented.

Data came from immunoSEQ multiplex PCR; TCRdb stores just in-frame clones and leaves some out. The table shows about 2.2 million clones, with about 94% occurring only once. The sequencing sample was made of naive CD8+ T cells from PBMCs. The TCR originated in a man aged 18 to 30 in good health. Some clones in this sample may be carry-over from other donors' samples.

CDR3 sequence reads: CATSRDRGLQPQHF. CDR3 bases: TGTGCCACCAGCAGGGACAGGGGGCTTCAGCCCCAGCATTTT. The V gene is TRBV15, the J gene TRBJ1-5; 11 bases map to TRBD1. Germline values: CDR1 LNHNV, CDR2 YYDKDF (reference sequence). CDR3 size: 14 residues. V shed 3 bases, J shed 6 bases, and the junction held 1 base outside the gene matches. Complete variable domain (other parts from reference TRBV15 and TRBJ1-5): DAMVIQNPRYQVTQFGKPVTLSCSQTLNHNVMYWYQQKSSQAPKLLFHYYDKDFNNEADTPDNFQSRRPNTSFCFLDIRSPGLGDTAMYLCATSRDRGLQPQHFGDGTRLSIL.